Here is one T cell receptor (beta chain) with its context. Both 60 Vbeta primers and 13 Jbeta primers went into the PCR. Data came from immunoSEQ multiplex PCR; TCRdb stores just in-frame clones and leaves some out. The table lists 150,000 to 200,000 clones, 87% of them singletons. This CDR3 is built from 16 residues. The germline V gene encodes CDR1 MDHEN and CDR2 SYDVKM. Between the trimmed V and J ends, which lost 0 bases and 4 bases, there was a span of 15 bases. The data originate from a study of cytomegalovirus exposure and HLA in healthy donors. Sequencing was carried out using PBMCs. The TCR sequence derives from a boy aged 2-15 years in good health and CMV-seronegative. The rearrangement joins TRBV28 to TRBJ1-1, with D possibly being TRBD1 (5 bases). The CDR3: CASSLWVRGRITEAFF. CDR3 DNA sequence: TGTGCCAGCAGTTTATGGGTGCGGGGGAGAATCACTGAAGCTTTCTTT.